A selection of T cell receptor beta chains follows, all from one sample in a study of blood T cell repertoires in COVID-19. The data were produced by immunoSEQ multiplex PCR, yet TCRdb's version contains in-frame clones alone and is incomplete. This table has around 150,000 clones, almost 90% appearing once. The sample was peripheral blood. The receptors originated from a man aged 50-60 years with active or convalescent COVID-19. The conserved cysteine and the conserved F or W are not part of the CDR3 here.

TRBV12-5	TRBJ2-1	ASGLATHQSGNEQF
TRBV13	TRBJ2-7	ASTGRDLSSYEQY
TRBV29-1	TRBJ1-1	SVVQRSTEAF
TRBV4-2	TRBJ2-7	ASSQEVAETTKQY
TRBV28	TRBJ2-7	ASREVTRHYEQY
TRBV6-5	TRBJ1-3	ASSPGGGAGNTIY
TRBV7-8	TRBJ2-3	ASSQDRGADTQY
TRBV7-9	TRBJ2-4	ASSVTGRNIQY
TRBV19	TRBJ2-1	ASSASGTGAYNEQF
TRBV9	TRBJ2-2	ASSPRTGGGAGELF
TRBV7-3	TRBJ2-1	ASSLKGDNEQF
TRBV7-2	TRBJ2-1	ASNSQRDRSYNEQF
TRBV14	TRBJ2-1	ASSHSKGTSNAEQF
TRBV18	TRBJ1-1	ASSIGQNTEAF
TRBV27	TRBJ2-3	ASSLGSLAGREDTQY
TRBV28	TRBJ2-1	ASSLSGIGTSGQTYNEQF
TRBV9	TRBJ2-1	ASRGPGLAGAGEQF
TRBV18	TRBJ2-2	ASSPRTKGTGELF
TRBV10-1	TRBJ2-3	ASSELAGGTSTDTQY
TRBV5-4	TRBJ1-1	ASSPASGDRVN
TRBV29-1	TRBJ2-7	SVEDRTDRGRYEQY
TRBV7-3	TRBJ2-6	ASSLNAGTGANVLT
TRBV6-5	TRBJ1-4	ASSLGQGFSEKLF
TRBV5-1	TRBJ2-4	ASSSGLAGVLAKNIQY
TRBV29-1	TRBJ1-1	SVGQVLNTEAF
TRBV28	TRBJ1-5	ASSIGQGRQPQH
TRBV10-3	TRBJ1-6	AISSLSGASYNSPLH
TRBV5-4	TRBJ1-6	ASSLDQGSPLH
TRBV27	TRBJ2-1	ASSETGRQF
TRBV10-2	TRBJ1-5	ASSDRGNQPQH
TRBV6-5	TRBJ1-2	ASTPTGAARGYT
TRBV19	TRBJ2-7	ASSKGAAGQGEQY
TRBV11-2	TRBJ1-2	ASSLVGNWNYGYT
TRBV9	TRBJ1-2	ASSVDAGSIQGYT
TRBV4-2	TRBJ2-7	ASSQDTLPSGSPYEQY
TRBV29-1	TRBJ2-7	SVEASGRAAYEQY
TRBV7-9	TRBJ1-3	ASSSPTLPSGNTIY
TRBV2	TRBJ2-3	ASWTASTDTQY
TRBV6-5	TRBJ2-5	ASSYQGPPETQY
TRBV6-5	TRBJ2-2	ASSYSTSVHTGELF
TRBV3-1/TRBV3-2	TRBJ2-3	ASSLLAGGTDTQY
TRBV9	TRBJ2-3	ASSGRGQSTDTQY
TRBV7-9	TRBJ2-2	ASRAGVGTGELF